This TCR beta chain was sequenced for a study of T cells in Graves' hyperthyroidism and ophthalmopathy. What was amplified from RNA transcripts were TCR beta CDR3 regions. TCR CDR3 regions were first amplified by RT-PCR with HTBI primers. Each CDR3 protein gets one entry after TCRdb re-called the multiplex PCR reads with MiXCR. The sample carries 550,000 to 600,000 distinct CDR3 sequences, about half recorded once. The table lists this clonotype with a count of one. As yet, its antigen is unknown. Whole-study results and caveats: Expanded thyroid clonotypes (above 0.001) were mostly also found in blood.

This CDR3 region has 17 residues. CDR1 SGHTA and CDR2 FQGNSA come from the germline V gene. V was pared by 4 bases and J by 2 bases, with 9 bases of the junction left unmatched. Sequencing was performed on peripheral blood or thyroid tissue (not recorded which). This TCR was recovered from an adult woman with Graves' disease, either hyperthyroidism or ophthalmopathy (not recorded which). The chain links TRBV7-2 to TRBJ2-2; 8 positions agree with TRBD2. The CDR3 loop reads CASSSLRSGSNTGELFF. DNA for the CDR3: TGTGCCAGCAGCTCCCTACGCAGCGGGAGTAACACCGGGGAGCTGTTTTTT.